This record covers a single T cell receptor (beta chain). The sample originates from a study of OX40 agonist ivuxolimab in advanced cancers. V was cut by 2 bases and J by 5 bases, with 7 bases left in between. There are 14 residues in the CDR3. Germline lookup yields CDR1 MNHNS and CDR2 SASEGT. The repertoire was sequenced with immunoSEQ multiplex PCR; TCRdb's copy has only in-frame clones and lacks some. Among 60,000 to 75,000 clones listed, roughly 88% were seen once. This clonotype originated in an adult with an advanced solid tumor such as melanoma, head and neck, liver or kidney cancer. The chain recombines TRBV6-1 with TRBJ1-6, with D uncertain. The material was CD4+ or CD8+ T cells sorted from blood, obtained in a trial of the OX40 agonist ivuxolimab. CDR3 DNA sequence: TGTGCCAGCAGTGAAAGAGCAGATAATTCACCCCTCCACTTT. It codes for CASSERADNSPLHF.